In its sample, the clone carrying this T cell receptor (beta chain) was seen a few times. The target antigen is unknown. These data originate in a study of T-cell memory formation after mild COVID-19. Findings of the study overall: Among contracting clones, CD4+ were mainly CM/EM and CD8+ enriched in EMRA. Unconfirmed was the SARS-CoV-2 specificity of second-wave clones that peaked on day 37. Prior to infection, memory already included some responding clones, suggesting cross-reactive memory joined.

Germline loops: CDR1 SNHLY, CDR2 FYNNEI. V lost 7 bases, J lost 4 bases, and 15 bases lay in between. There are 14 residues in the CDR3. TCRdb reanalysed the 5' RACE reads using MiXCR and keeps one entry per CDR3 protein. The sample consists of 300,000 to 350,000 distinct CDR3 sequences, 15% to 20% of them appearing once. The receptor was isolated from a man aged 18 to 30 who had mild COVID-19 (a few samples of this study predate the infection). Cell type and time point are not known. The rearrangement joins TRBV2 to TRBJ2-3; TRBD2 is a possible D gene (5 bases). What was sequenced was PBMCs or a T cell subset sorted from them (not recorded which). The CDR3 nucleotides read TGTGCCAGCAACCCCACTAGTTTCCCAGATACGCAGTATTTT. Translating it yields CASNPTSFPDTQYF. The whole variable domain, remainder taken from reference TRBV2 and TRBJ2-3, is EPEVTQTPSHQVTQMGQEVILRCVPISNHLYFYWYRQILGQKVEFLVSFYNNEISEKSEIFDDQFSVERPDGSNFTLKIRSTKLEDSAMYFCASNPTSFPDTQYFGPGTRLTVL.